The 13 T cell receptor beta chains reported below all come from one sample, sequenced in a study of cytomegalovirus exposure and HLA in healthy donors (dated by TCRdb to 2015 to 2018). The protocol used for the library was the immunoSEQ multiplex PCR assay. Held by TCRdb, this immuneACCESS table contains in-frame sequences only and omits some clones. Under half of the omission traces to an unresolved V gene where checked; the cause of the rest is unknown. Here the sample has some 230,000 clones; under 95% occur a single time. The ten largest clones add up to around 1.1% of the sample. The sequenced material came from PBMCs. These receptors were collected from a young woman in good health and CMV-seronegative.

This chain links TRBV6-6 with TRBJ2-1, with D perhaps TRBD2 (6 bases). Germline CDR1 and CDR2: MNHNY and SVGAGI (reference sequence). The ends were cut back, 7 bases at V and 10 bases at J, with 14 bases in the middle. The CDR3 has 12 residues. CDR3 nucleotides: TGTGCCAGCACCACTCAGCGGGCGGAGCAGTTCTTC. Its translation is CASTTQRAEQFF.

The V and J genes are TRBV13 and TRBJ2-3; 12 bases agree with TRBD2. The V segment lost 5 bases and the J segment 5 bases; nucleotides outside the gene matches: 5. Germline V gene data show CDR1 as PRHDT and CDR2 as FYEKMQ (reference sequence). This CDR3 contains 15 residues. This CDR3 reads CASSLAGGPLDTQYF. CDR3 nucleotides: TGTGCCAGCAGCCTAGCGGGAGGGCCGTTAGATACGCAGTATTTT.

The V and J genes are TRBV5-8 and TRBJ2-1; 8 bases match TRBD2. The CDR3 extends over 17 amino acids. The V and J ends lost 4 bases and 6 bases, in that order; junction bases with no gene match: 15. Germline V lookup: CDR1 SGHTS, CDR2 YDEGEE. In DNA form, the CDR3 reads TGTGCCAGCAGCACCATACCGGGACTAGGACGGGGCAATGAGCAGTTCTTC. Protein: CASSTIPGLGRGNEQFF.

The rearrangement uses TRBV7-2 and TRBJ2-1, with D maybe TRBD2 (5 bases). The V gene's germline CDR1 is SGHTA and CDR2 FQGNSA. The CDR3 contains 15 residues. Trimming removed 5 bases at V and 15 bases at J, with 26 bases between. CDR3 nucleotides: TGTGCCAGCAGCCTTAGCCAGACCTCTAAGCGGCCCTCGTTCTTC. It specifies CASSLSQTSKRPSFF.

CDR3 sequence (DNA): TGTGCCAGCAGTTTGATAGGGGCCGACTCCTACAATGAGCAGTTCTTC. It is translated as CASSLIGADSYNEQFF. The gene calls are TRBV28 and TRBJ2-1, with a weak D call TRBD1 (5 bases). From germline, CDR1 is MDHEN and CDR2 SYDVKM. Trimming cost V 3 bases and J 0 bases, with 12 bases left between them. The CDR3 sequence is 16 residues long.

The chain employs TRBV11-2 and TRBJ2-1; 13 nucleotides align to TRBD2. The junction had 9 bases not matched to a gene; V was cut back by 5 bases and J by 5 bases. Germline lookup yields CDR1 SGHAT and CDR2 FQNNGV. The CDR3 consists of 17 residues. The CDR3 loop reads CASSDPTGTSGNNEQFF. The CDR3 DNA sequence: TGTGCCAGCAGCGACCCTACCGGGACTAGCGGGAACAATGAGCAGTTCTTC.

Written as DNA, the CDR3 is TGTGCCAGCAGTTTTTCGACTAGCGGGAATAGTGAGCAGTTCTTC. As protein: CASSFSTSGNSEQFF. This chain connects TRBV6-4 to TRBJ2-1; 11 positions match TRBD2. V lost 5 bases to trimming and J lost 9 bases; unmatched junction nucleotides: 9. Germline CDR1 is MRHNA and CDR2 is SNTAGT. The CDR3 is 15 residues long.

This clone has a single count. The chain is built from TRBV10-3 and TRBJ1-1; no clear D gene. The CDR3 is 13 amino acids. Germline V gene data show CDR1 as ENHRY and CDR2 as SYGVKD. Trimming removed 3 bases at V and 0 bases at J, with 5 bases between. The CDR3 is CAISELLNTEAFF. The CDR3 bases are TGTGCCATCAGTGAACTGTTGAACACTGAAGCTTTCTTT.

This rearrangement joins TRBV5-1 to TRBJ2-2, with 8 bases identical to TRBD2. The V and J ends lost 4 bases and 8 bases, in that order; junction bases with no gene match: 10. The CDR3 is 15 amino acids. Germline V gene sequence: CDR1 SGHRS, CDR2 YFSETQ. The CDR3: CASSPLAGGRGELFF. The DNA of the CDR3 is TGCGCCAGCAGCCCCCTGGCGGGAGGACGAGGGGAGCTGTTTTTT.

The chain combines TRBV11-2 with TRBJ2-7; 10 bases are shared with TRBD1. V shed 4 bases, J shed 3 bases, and the junction held 12 bases outside the gene matches. Looked up from germline, CDR1 is SGHAT and CDR2 is FQNNGV. CDR3 length: 17 amino acids. CDR3 region: CASSSKVRTGGHYEQYF. DNA of the CDR3: TGTGCCAGCAGCTCGAAAGTCAGGACAGGGGGTCACTACGAGCAGTACTTC. The variable domain in full, with the rest retrieved from reference TRBV11-2 and TRBJ2-7, is EAGVAQSPRYKIIEKRQSVAFWCNPISGHATLYWYQQILGQGPKLLIQFQNNGVVDDSQLPKDRFSAERLKGVDSTLKIQPAKLEDSAVYLCASSSKVRTGGHYEQYFGPGTRLTVT.

CDR3 coding DNA: TGTGCCAGCAGCTTATCTGGGACTAGCGGGAGAAATGAGCAGTTCTTC. Its translation is CASSLSGTSGRNEQFF. The chain has TRBV7-3 and TRBJ2-1; TRBD2 agrees at 14 bases. Germline V CDR1 and CDR2: SGHTA, FQGTGA. The V gene end was trimmed by 2 bases and the J gene end by 7 bases; junction bases not matched to a gene: 4. The CDR3 is made up of 16 amino acids.

The rearrangement joins TRBV19 to TRBJ1-3; tentatively, D is TRBD1 (6 bases). Germline V CDR1 and CDR2: LNHDA, SQIVND (reference sequence). The CDR3 runs to 14 residues. V was clipped by 5 bases and J by 4 bases, with 12 bases between them. CDR3 region: CASSAGGDGNTIYF. Here the CDR3 DNA reads TGTGCCAGTAGTGCGGGGGGCGACGGAAACACCATATATTTT.

V and J are TRBV5-1 and TRBJ2-1, with D perhaps matching TRBD2 (6 bases). The CDR3 consists of 15 residues. Trimming pared 2 bases from V and 9 bases from J, leaving 18 bases between. CDR1 SGHRS and CDR2 YFSETQ come from the germline V gene. CDR3 residues: CASSFVGGGPGEQFF. CDR3 in DNA: TGCGCCAGCAGCTTTGTCGGGGGTGGCCCCGGTGAGCAGTTCTTC.